The clone carrying this TCR beta chain came up a few times. The antigen is unknown. Patients included in sequencing had previously demonstrated CD8+CD57+ cell expansion by flow cytometry. As a group, the patients uniformly had severe acquired aplastic anemia. The data stem from a study of CD8+CD57+ T cells in acquired aplastic anemia. About the research overall: On average, sorted CD4+ and CD8+ cells gave 2.5 to 4 ug of DNA.

Germline CDR1 SGHTA, CDR2 FQGNSA. After removal of 0 bases from V and 6 bases from J, the junction contained 3 bases not matched to a gene. CDR3 size: 14 residues. Notes on the study in general: In CD8+ cells, Simpson's diversity showed no significant difference between patients and controls. In common between the patients and the controls were twenty-nine CD8+ CDR3 sequences.

CDR3 and TCR beta VDJ profiling relied on genomic DNA as the template. TCRdb re-called the reads with MiXCR, one entry per CDR3 protein. Of around 200,000 distinct CDR3 sequences in the sample, about 50% are singletons; the top ten hold around 13%. The sequence came from a human donor with aplastic anemia. This chain links TRBV7-2 with TRBJ2-7; 9 nucleotides agree with TRBD2. Sequenced sample: sorted CD4+, CD8+, or CD8+CD57+ T cells (not recorded which) from PBMCs. CDR3 in DNA: TGTGCCAGCAGCTTAGCTAGCGGGGGAGCCGAGCAGTACTTC. Amino acid sequence: CASSLASGGAEQYF.